Below, 25 T cell receptor beta chains from the same sample are listed, as sequenced in a study of OX40 agonist ivuxolimab in advanced cancers. Only in-frame clones appear in the TCRdb table, and some are missing; sequencing was by immunoSEQ multiplex PCR. This table has about 80,000 clones, just over 85% appearing once. The sample consisted of CD4+ or CD8+ T cells sorted from blood, taken in a trial of the OX40 agonist ivuxolimab. The receptors stem from an adult with an advanced solid tumor such as melanoma, head and neck, liver or kidney cancer.

The J gene is TRBJ2-7, the V gene TRBV4-2; 12 bases map to TRBD2. The CDR3 runs 13 residues. The trim removed 6 bases at V and 4 bases at J, leaving 1 base unmatched. CDR1 is LGHNA and CDR2 is YNFKEQ in the germline V gene. The chain's CDR3 is CASRLAGGYEQYF. In DNA form, the CDR3 reads TGTGCCAGCAGACTAGCGGGGGGATACGAGCAGTACTTC.

The gene calls are TRBV28 and TRBJ2-5; a possible D gene is TRBD2 (7 bases). The CDR3 spans 17 residues. Germline lookup yields CDR1 MDHEN and CDR2 SYDVKM. V lost 4 bases and J lost 2, with 20 bases in between. This CDR3 is CASSSLWGLADQETQYF. The CDR3 DNA reads as TGTGCCAGCAGTTCCTTGTGGGGGCTAGCGGATCAAGAGACCCAGTACTTC.

The chain combines TRBV4-3 with TRBJ1-4; 7 nucleotides align to TRBD1. The CDR3 is 16 amino acids. Per germline, CDR1 LGHNA and CDR2 YSLEER. The V and J ends lost 1 base and 4 bases, in that order; junction bases with no gene match: 6. The CDR3 protein is CASSQAPGQYNEKLFF. CDR3 bases: TGCGCCAGCAGCCAAGCGCCGGGACAGTATAATGAAAAACTGTTTTTT.

The gene calls are TRBV7-9 and TRBJ2-3, with no clear D. CDR1 SEHNR and CDR2 FQNEAQ come from the germline V gene (reference sequence). The CDR3 has 12 residues. With 5 bases removed from V and 2 bases from J, the gap between germline ends came to 5 bases. The CDR3 bases are TGTGCCAGCAGCCCTCACACAGATACGCAGTATTTT. The encoded protein is CASSPHTDTQYF.

A word on this clone: The sample has other DNA sequences that encode this CDR3 too. This chain uses TRBV18 with TRBJ2-6; 8 positions match TRBD1. V gave up 3 bases and J gave up 1 base; unmatched junction bases: 5. CDR3 length: 17 amino acids. Germline CDR1 and CDR2: KGHSH and LQKENI. CDR3 region: CASSPRTGNSGANVLTF. CDR3 DNA sequence: TGTGCCAGCTCACCGCGGACAGGGAATTCTGGGGCCAACGTCCTGACTTTC.

The chain uses TRBV9 and TRBJ2-5, with TRBD1 matching 10 bases. V was clipped by 4 bases and J by 5 bases; unmatched bases: 8. The length of the CDR3 is 15 residues. Germline values: CDR1 SGDLS, CDR2 YYNGEE. The DNA of the CDR3 is TGTGCCAGCAGCTCCCGACAGGGGGCGTGGGAGACCCAGTACTTC. Its protein is CASSSRQGAWETQYF. The complete variable domain, with remaining parts taken from reference TRBV9 and TRBJ2-5, reads DSGVTQTPKHLITATGQRVTLRCSPRSGDLSVYWYQQSLDQGLQFLIQYYNGEERAKGNILERFSAQQFPDLHSELNLSSLELGDSALYFCASSSRQGAWETQYFGPGTRLLVL.

The chain links TRBV7-6 to TRBJ2-5, with 11 nucleotides matching TRBD2. CDR1 is SGHVS and CDR2 is FNYEAQ in the germline V gene. This CDR3 comprises 15 residues. Unmatched junction bases numbered 1, after V lost 2 bases and J lost 2 bases. The CDR3 DNA reads TGTGCCAGCAGCTTACTAGCGGGGGGACAAGAGACCCAGTACTTC. This gives the protein CASSLLAGGQETQYF.

The genes are TRBV30 and TRBJ1-6; D not certain. This CDR3 is built from 16 residues. Per germline, CDR1 GTSNPN and CDR2 SVGIG (reference sequence). V dropped 0 bases and J dropped 6 bases, with 15 bases sitting between them. CDR3 in amino acids: CAWSVASGRPNSPLHF. The CDR3 nucleotides read TGTGCCTGGAGTGTAGCCAGCGGCAGGCCTAATTCACCCCTCCACTTT.

This chain uses TRBV7-9 with TRBJ1-1, with D perhaps matching TRBD1 (5 bases). Germline V gives CDR1 SEHNR, CDR2 FQNEAQ (reference sequence). The CDR3 consists of 12 residues. The V gene lost 5 bases and the J gene lost 1 base, with 5 bases spanning the gap. The CDR3 bases are TGTGCCAGCAGCGGGGGGAACACTGAAGCTTTCTTT. It is translated as CASSGGNTEAFF.

This rearrangement joins TRBV4-2 to TRBJ2-5, with 9 bases identical to TRBD2. Germline CDR1 is LGHNA and CDR2 is YNFKEQ. Losses at the gene ends were 1 base for V and 3 bases for J; bases not matched to a gene: 6. The CDR3 contains 16 residues. The DNA for the CDR3 is TGTGCCAGCAGCCAAGGAATAGCGGGAGTAAAAGAGACCCAGTACTTC. It specifies CASSQGIAGVKETQYF.

This chain uses TRBV13 with TRBJ2-1; D is perhaps TRBD1 (6 bases). Trimming removed 3 bases at V and 0 bases at J, with 9 bases between. Germline CDR1 PRHDT, CDR2 FYEKMQ (reference sequence). This CDR3 is 15 amino acids long. CDR3 bases: TGTGCCAGCAGCTTCCGACAGGACTCCTACAATGAGCAGTTCTTC. It codes for CASSFRQDSYNEQFF.

This clone has a handful of counts. The rearrangement joins TRBV5-1 to TRBJ2-2, with 7 bases lining up with TRBD1. The trim removed 2 bases at V and 4 bases at J, leaving 8 bases unmatched. The CDR3 loop spans 16 amino acids. Germline values: CDR1 SGHRS, CDR2 YFSETQ. CDR3 sequence (DNA): TGCGCCAGCAGCTTACGCCGGGACAGTCCCACCGGGGAGCTGTTTTTT. Translating gives CASSLRRDSPTGELFF.

The chain joins TRBV7-2 to TRBJ2-2; the match to TRBD2 covers 15 bases. Unmatched junction bases numbered 3, after V lost 6 bases and J lost 1 base. Germline CDR1 and CDR2: SGHTA and FQGNSA. The length of the CDR3 is 17 residues. CDR3 in amino acids: CASRSGLAGGNTGELFF. The CDR3 nucleotides read TGTGCCAGCAGATCGGGACTAGCGGGGGGGAACACCGGGGAGCTGTTTTTT.

This clone was observed once. This chain uses TRBV6-6 with TRBJ1-4, with a weak D call TRBD1 (5 bases). In germline, CDR1 is MNHNY, CDR2 SVGAGI (reference sequence). The CDR3 consists of 15 residues. Trimming took 2 bases from V and 0 from J, leaving 7 bases between them. The CDR3 nucleotides are TGTGCCAGCAGTTACGGCAGGGCAACTAATGAAAAACTGTTTTTT. This codes for CASSYGRATNEKLFF.

The V gene is TRBV6-5, the J gene TRBJ1-5, with 9 bases aligning to TRBD1. The CDR3 consists of 15 residues. Looked up from germline, CDR1 is MNHEY and CDR2 is SVGAGI. The trim removed 5 bases at V and 2 bases at J, leaving 4 bases unmatched. As DNA, the CDR3 is TGTGCCAGCAGTAAACAGGGGGCAGGCAATCAGCCCCAGCATTTT. Amino acid sequence: CASSKQGAGNQPQHF.

CDR3 residues: CASSPLVGNTEAFF. CDR3 nucleotides: TGTGCCAGCTCACCGCTAGTAGGGAACACTGAAGCTTTCTTT. The chain combines TRBV18 with TRBJ1-1; no firm D call. Between the trimmed V and J ends, which lost 3 bases and 1 base, there was a span of 9 bases. The CDR3 runs to 14 residues. Germline CDR1 reads KGHSH; CDR2 reads LQKENI.

This chain uses TRBV18 with TRBJ2-4; TRBD1 aligns across 7 bases. J gave up 1 base and V 4 bases, and 1 base lay outside the gene matches. This CDR3 has 14 amino acids. Germline-derived CDR1 and CDR2 are KGHSH and LQKENI. The CDR3 bases are TGTGCCAGCTCACAACAGGGGGCCAAAAACATTCAGTACTTC. Amino acids: CASSQQGAKNIQYF.

The J gene is TRBJ2-5, the V gene TRBV5-1; D is ambiguous. Trimming pared 4 bases from V and 5 bases from J, leaving 21 bases between. CDR1 SGHRS and CDR2 YFSETQ come from the germline V gene. The CDR3 covers 16 residues. CDR3: CASSLQSVAPLETQYF. CDR3 DNA sequence: TGCGCCAGCAGCCTCCAATCGGTCGCCCCCCTTGAGACCCAGTACTTC.

The V gene is TRBV28, the J gene TRBJ1-6, with D possibly matching TRBD1 (5 bases). V gave up 6 bases and J gave up 4 bases, with 13 bases separating them. Per germline, CDR1 MDHEN and CDR2 SYDVKM. The CDR3 spans 15 residues. The CDR3 protein is CASSPQGSYNSPLHF. CDR3 sequence (DNA): TGTGCCAGCAGCCCCCAGGGTTCGTATAATTCACCCCTCCACTTT.

This clone occurred many times. V gene TRBV15 combines with J gene TRBJ1-6; maybe TRBD1 (6 bases). Trimming pared 6 bases from V and 9 bases from J, leaving 15 bases between. CDR3 size: 14 residues. Germline CDR1 LNHNV, CDR2 YYDKDF (reference sequence). The CDR3 region is CATRNRDWGSPLHF. CDR3 DNA sequence: TGTGCCACCAGAAACAGGGATTGGGGTTCACCCCTCCACTTT.

This clone occurred a few times. The rearrangement links TRBV5-1 to TRBJ1-5; no definite D call. CDR3 length equals 14 residues. Trimming cost V 0 bases and J 4 bases, with 8 bases left between them. Germline V gene data show CDR1 as SGHRS and CDR2 as YFSETQ. The CDR3 protein is CASSLDPSNQPQHF. The CDR3 DNA sequence: TGCGCCAGCAGCTTGGACCCCTCGAATCAGCCCCAGCATTTT.

The V gene is TRBV4-3, the J gene TRBJ2-2, with no clear D. This CDR3 has 14 residues. V lost 3 bases and J 4 bases, leaving 9 bases between the germline ends. In germline, CDR1 is LGHNA, CDR2 YSLEER. The CDR3 DNA reads TGCGCCAGCAGCCATCGGGCGATCACCGGGGAGCTGTTTTTT. Its protein is CASSHRAITGELFF.

This chain links TRBV7-2 with TRBJ2-7, with 8 bases that match TRBD2. With 5 bases clipped from V and 3 bases from J, the junction kept 9 bases outside the gene matches. This CDR3 contains 15 residues. Germline lookup yields CDR1 SGHTA and CDR2 FQGNSA. The CDR3 DNA follows: TGTGCCAGCAGCCGTGACAGCGGGAGTAACTACGAGCAGTACTTC. Its protein product is CASSRDSGSNYEQYF.

CDR3 sequence (DNA): TGTGCCAGCAGTACCGGGACTAGAGTCGCTGAGCAGTTCTTC. Its protein product is CASSTGTRVAEQFF. The V call is TRBV5-8, the J call TRBJ2-1, with 8 bases matching TRBD2. There are 14 residues in the CDR3. CDR1 is SGHTS and CDR2 is YDEGEE in the germline V gene. V shed 5 bases, J shed 9 bases, and the junction held 10 bases outside the gene matches.

The chain joins TRBV10-3 to TRBJ2-7; 9 positions agree with TRBD1. The trim removed 6 bases at V and 6 bases at J, leaving 9 bases unmatched. Germline V gives CDR1 ENHRY, CDR2 SYGVKD. The CDR3 is 14 amino acids. As DNA, the CDR3 is TGTGCCATCAGACCGGGACAGGGATTTCGCGAGCAGTACTTC. It specifies CAIRPGQGFREQYF.